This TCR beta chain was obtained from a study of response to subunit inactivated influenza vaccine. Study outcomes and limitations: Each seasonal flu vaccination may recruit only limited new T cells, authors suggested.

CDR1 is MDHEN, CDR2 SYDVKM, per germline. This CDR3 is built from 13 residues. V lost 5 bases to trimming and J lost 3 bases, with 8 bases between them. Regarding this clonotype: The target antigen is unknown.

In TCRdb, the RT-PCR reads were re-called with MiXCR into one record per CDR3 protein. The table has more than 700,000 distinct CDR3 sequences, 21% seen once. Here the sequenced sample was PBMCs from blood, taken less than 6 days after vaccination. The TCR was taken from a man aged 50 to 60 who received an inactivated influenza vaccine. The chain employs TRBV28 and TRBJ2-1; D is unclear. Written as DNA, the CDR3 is TGTGCCAGCAGTGAGACAAACTACAATGAGCAGTTCTTC. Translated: CASSETNYNEQFF.